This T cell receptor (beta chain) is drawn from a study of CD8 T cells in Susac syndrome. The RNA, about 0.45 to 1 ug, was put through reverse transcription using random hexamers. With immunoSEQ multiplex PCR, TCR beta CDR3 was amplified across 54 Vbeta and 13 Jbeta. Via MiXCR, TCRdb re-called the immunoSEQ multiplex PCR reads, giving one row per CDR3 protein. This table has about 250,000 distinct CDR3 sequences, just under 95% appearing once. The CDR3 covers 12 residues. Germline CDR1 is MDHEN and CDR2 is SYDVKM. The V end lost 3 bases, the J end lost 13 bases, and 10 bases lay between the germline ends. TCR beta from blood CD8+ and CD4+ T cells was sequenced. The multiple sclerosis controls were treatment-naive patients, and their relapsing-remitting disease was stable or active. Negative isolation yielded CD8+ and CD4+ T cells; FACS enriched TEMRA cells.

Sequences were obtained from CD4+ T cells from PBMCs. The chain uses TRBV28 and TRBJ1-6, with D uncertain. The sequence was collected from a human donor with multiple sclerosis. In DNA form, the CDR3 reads TGTGCCAGCAGTTTTGAGCCCCCTCCCCTCCACTTT. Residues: CASSFEPPPLHF.